What follows are 26 T cell receptor beta chains derived from one specimen sequenced in a study of blood T cell repertoires in COVID-19. Some clones are missing from TCRdb's copy, which holds only in-frame ones; the method was immunoSEQ multiplex PCR. The sample yields hundreds of thousands of clones, approximately 91% seen once. The sequenced material came from PBMCs or T cells enriched from blood (not recorded which). The source is a woman in her thirties who had recovered from COVID-19.

The chain recombines TRBV27 with TRBJ2-1; D remains unclear. Trimming left V 0 bases short and J 11 bases short, with 11 bases between. Germline loops: CDR1 MNHEY, CDR2 SMNVEV (reference sequence). CDR3 length: 13 residues. The CDR3 region is CASSLSYSIKQFF. The CDR3 coding sequence is TGTGCCAGCAGTTTATCGTACAGCATTAAGCAGTTCTTC.

The rearrangement links TRBV7-2 to TRBJ2-7; D is perhaps TRBD2 (5 bases). Germline CDR1 is SGHTA and CDR2 is FQGNSA. This CDR3 region has 15 residues. V was clipped by 8 bases and J by 12 bases, with 29 bases between them. The CDR3 DNA is TGTGCCAGCGCCATTAAGGTCCTAGCCGACCCCACCCCGTACTTC. This codes for CASAIKVLADPTPYF.

The V call is TRBV27, the J call TRBJ1-5; the D gene is possibly TRBD1 (6 bases). The ends were cut back, 6 bases at V and 4 bases at J, with 22 bases in the middle. Germline CDR1 and CDR2: MNHEY and SMNVEV (reference sequence). This CDR3 has 17 residues. The CDR3 loop reads CASSQRFGGDTNQPQHF. In DNA form, the CDR3 reads TGTGCCAGCAGCCAAAGGTTTGGGGGGGACACTAATCAGCCCCAGCATTTT.

The DNA of the CDR3 is TGTGCCAGCAGTGAATTGGGGGGTAGCCAGCCCCAGCATTTT. It specifies CASSELGGSQPQHF. The chain links TRBV6-1 to TRBJ1-5, with D perhaps TRBD1 (5 bases). CDR1 is MNHNS, CDR2 SASEGT, per germline. V lost 2 bases to trimming and J lost 7 bases, with 12 bases between them. The CDR3 loop spans 14 amino acids.

V and J are TRBV6-5 and TRBJ1-4, with D uncertain. CDR3 length: 15 residues. Germline values: CDR1 MNHEY, CDR2 SVGAGI. V lost 7 bases and J lost 7, with 19 bases in between. The CDR3 DNA follows: TGTGCCAGCAAACGGACTCCCCTTCACAGTGAAAAACTGTTTTTT. This sequence encodes CASKRTPLHSEKLFF.

The table lists this clone with a few counts. The chain couples TRBV7-2 to TRBJ2-5; 7 bases map to TRBD1. J gave up 4 bases and V 1 base, and 6 bases lay outside the gene matches. Germline CDR1 SGHTA, CDR2 FQGNSA. This CDR3 contains 15 residues. For the CDR3, the DNA is TGTGCCAGCAGCTTAGGGCAGGGGGTAAGAGAGACCCAGTACTTC. Protein: CASSLGQGVRETQYF.

CDR3 in DNA: TGTGCAAGTCGCTTAGGTCCCGGCGGTAAGAACTACGAGCAGTACTTC. As protein: CASRLGPGGKNYEQYF. This sequence joins TRBV12-2 and TRBJ2-7; the table's D call of TRBD2 was not tested on the DNA. TRBV12-2 is a listed pseudogene. The CDR3 is made up of 16 amino acids.

J is TRBJ2-7 and V is TRBV2; 13 bases fit TRBD2. Germline V lookup: CDR1 SNHLY, CDR2 FYNNEI. V trimming: 5 bases; J trimming: 6 bases; junction bases outside the gene matches: 4. The CDR3 has 14 residues. The CDR3 region is CASSRLAGGSEQYF. The CDR3 coding sequence is TGTGCCAGCAGTCGACTAGCGGGGGGCTCCGAGCAGTACTTC.

This rearrangement joins TRBV10-2 to TRBJ2-1, with 7 bases identical to TRBD2. Per the germline V gene, CDR1 is WSHSY and CDR2 is SAAADI. The CDR3 is 14 amino acids. The V segment lost 7 bases and the J segment 5 bases; nucleotides outside the gene matches: 8. CDR3 protein: CASKRLAANNEQFF. CDR3 DNA sequence: TGCGCCAGCAAAAGGCTAGCGGCTAACAATGAGCAGTTCTTC.

V usage is TRBV5-1 and J usage is TRBJ1-4, with D unresolved. Trimming left V 0 bases short and J 12 bases short, with 12 bases between. Germline V gene data show CDR1 as SGHRS and CDR2 as YFSETQ. The CDR3 spans 13 residues. The CDR3 nucleotides are TGCGCCAGCAGCTTGGACCTTATGGGAGAACTGTTTTTT. It translates to CASSLDLMGELFF.

The chain links TRBV11-2 to TRBJ1-5, with D possibly matching TRBD1 (6 bases). The germline V gene encodes CDR1 SGHAT and CDR2 FQNNGV. The length of the CDR3 is 16 residues. V shed 1 base and J shed 5 bases, with 15 bases lying between them. The CDR3 spells CASSLGWGQSHQPQHF. In DNA, the CDR3 is TGTGCCAGCAGCTTAGGTTGGGGGCAGAGTCATCAGCCCCAGCATTTT. Full variable domain (remainder filled in from reference TRBV11-2 and TRBJ1-5): EAGVAQSPRYKIIEKRQSVAFWCNPISGHATLYWYQQILGQGPKLLIQFQNNGVVDDSQLPKDRFSAERLKGVDSTLKIQPAKLEDSAVYLCASSLGWGQSHQPQHFGDGTRLSIL.

V is TRBV1 and J is TRBJ2-7; no DNA check was done on the table's D call, TRBD2. TRBV1 has pseudogene status. The CDR3 loop spans 17 amino acids. The CDR3 loop reads CTSSQDSQSGETTLTNF. The CDR3 nucleotides are TGCACCAGCAGCCAAGATTCCCAGAGCGGGGAAACAACCTTAACGAACTTC.

CDR3 DNA sequence: TGTGCCAGCTCACCACTCCCCTTGGCAGGGTCCAATCAGCCCCAGCATTTT. This translates into CASSPLPLAGSNQPQHF. The rearrangement joins TRBV18 to TRBJ1-5; weak D call: TRBD1 (5 bases). Trimming cost V 1 base and J 3 bases, with 16 bases left between them. This CDR3 contains 17 residues. The germline V gene has CDR1 KGHSH and CDR2 LQKENI.

This clone was recorded once. V gene TRBV7-8 combines with J gene TRBJ1-1, with 9 bases matching TRBD1. Germline CDR1 is SGHVS and CDR2 is FQNEAQ. CDR3 length: 18 residues. J gave up 5 bases and V 5 bases, and 18 bases lay outside the gene matches. The CDR3 nucleotides are TGTGCCAGCAGCCCAAACCGGGACAGGGTGGTCGCGGTTACTGAAGCTTTCTTT. Translating gives CASSPNRDRVVAVTEAFF.

V and J are TRBV2 and TRBJ2-1, with 10 bases that match TRBD2. The V gene's germline CDR1 is SNHLY and CDR2 FYNNEI. V shed 9 bases, J shed 4 bases, and the junction held 6 bases outside the gene matches. CDR3 length equals 14 residues. The DNA of the CDR3 is TGTGCCAGAATAGCGGGGGGCCAATACAATGAGCAGTTCTTC. This encodes CARIAGGQYNEQFF.

The chain uses TRBV7-3 and TRBJ2-3, with TRBD2 matching over 9 bases. CDR3 length equals 17 residues. Germline trimming cut 1 base from V and 6 bases from J; bases unmatched to any gene: 11. Germline V lookup: CDR1 SGHTA, CDR2 FQGTGA. The CDR3 region has the DNA TGTGCCAGCAGCTTAAGGGTAGCGGGAGCCATACGGGATACGCAGTATTTT. Amino acid sequence: CASSLRVAGAIRDTQYF.

The rearrangement joins TRBV7-2 to TRBJ2-5; 9 bases map to TRBD2. CDR1 SGHTA and CDR2 FQGNSA come from the germline V gene. This CDR3 has 16 residues. V was clipped by 0 bases and J by 5 bases; unmatched bases: 7. The DNA for the CDR3 is TGTGCCAGCAGCTTAGCTAGCGGGGGTGGGCGGGAGACCCAGTACTTC. This gives the protein CASSLASGGGRETQYF.

V gene TRBV27 combines with J gene TRBJ1-5; 10 nucleotides agree with TRBD1. V was clipped by 5 bases and J by 7 bases; unmatched bases: 5. The CDR3 is 14 residues long. Germline CDR1 MNHEY, CDR2 SMNVEV (reference sequence). The DNA for the CDR3 is TGTGCCAGCAGTACGACAGGGGGCCAGCAGCCCCAGCATTTT. It encodes CASSTTGGQQPQHF.

This clone was seen just once. This chain links TRBV6-2 or TRBV6-3 with TRBJ2-3; TRBD2 matches 11 bases. This CDR3 region has 16 residues. V was pared by 6 bases and J by 2 bases, with 7 bases of the junction left unmatched. Germline lookup yields CDR1 MNHEY and CDR2 SVGEGT. The CDR3 loop is CASSDRLAGPTDTQYF. CDR3 sequence (DNA): TGTGCCAGCAGCGACAGACTAGCGGGGCCCACAGATACGCAGTATTTT.

The chain couples TRBV30 to TRBJ1-2; TRBD1 matches at 9 bases. CDR3 length equals 15 residues. The germline V gene encodes CDR1 GTSNPN and CDR2 SVGIG (reference sequence). With V trimmed by 4 bases and J by 0 bases, 6 bases remained unmatched. In DNA, the CDR3 is TGTGCCTGGAATCTTGGGACAGGGACTAACTATGGCTACACCTTC. The encoded protein is CAWNLGTGTNYGYTF.

The CDR3 is CSVDRDSVNYGYTF. CDR3 in DNA: TGCAGCGTTGATAGGGACAGTGTTAACTATGGCTACACCTTC. J is TRBJ1-2 and V is TRBV29-1, with TRBD1 matching 7 bases. After removal of 3 bases from V and 1 base from J, the junction contained 5 bases not matched to a gene. CDR1 and CDR2 (germline): SQVTM, ANQGSEA. This CDR3 has 14 residues.

V and J are TRBV5-1 and TRBJ2-1, with D possibly TRBD1 on 8 matching bases. The CDR3 covers 15 residues. The V end lost 3 bases, the J end lost 7 bases, and 17 bases lay between the germline ends. From germline, CDR1 is SGHRS and CDR2 YFSETQ. CDR3 sequence: CASSSRTGRENEQFF. CDR3 nucleotides: TGCGCCAGCAGCTCCAGGACAGGGAGGGAAAATGAGCAGTTCTTC.

This clone came up once. The V call is TRBV6-2 or TRBV6-3, the J call TRBJ2-3; possibly TRBD1 for D (5 bases). CDR3 length: 20 amino acids. Germline V lookup: CDR1 MNHEY, CDR2 SVGEGT. V was pared by 1 base and J by 2 bases, with 25 bases between. The CDR3 region is CASSYLTGHQGSLTTDTQYF. CDR3 DNA sequence: TGTGCCAGCAGTTACTTAACCGGACACCAGGGATCACTGACCACAGATACGCAGTATTTT.

The rearrangement links TRBV29-1 to TRBJ2-7, with TRBD2 identical over 10 bases. V lost 6 bases to trimming and J lost 1 base; unmatched junction nucleotides: 6. This CDR3 contains 14 residues. Germline CDR1 SQVTM, CDR2 ANQGSEA. This CDR3 reads CSVFGTSESYEQYF. CDR3 DNA: TGCAGCGTCTTTGGGACTAGCGAGTCCTACGAGCAGTACTTC.

A single count supports this clone. V gene TRBV5-1 combines with J gene TRBJ1-2; 8 nucleotides align to TRBD1. CDR1 SGHRS and CDR2 YFSETQ come from the germline V gene. The CDR3 extends over 16 amino acids. J was trimmed by 4 bases and V by 0 bases; bases with no gene match: 8. The CDR3 region is CASSLETGGSGYGYTF. DNA for the CDR3: TGCGCCAGCAGCTTGGAAACAGGGGGGAGTGGCTATGGCTACACCTTC. Based on the CDR3 plus reference TRBV5-1 and TRBJ1-2, the full variable domain is KAGVTQTPRYLIKTRGQQVTLSCSPISGHRSVSWYQQTPGQGLQFLFEYFSETQRNKGNFPGRFSGRQFSNSRSEMNVSTLELGDSALYLCASSLETGGSGYGYTFGSGTRLTVV.

The chain links TRBV5-1 to TRBJ2-3; 10 positions agree with TRBD2. The CDR3 covers 16 residues. The germline V gene encodes CDR1 SGHRS and CDR2 YFSETQ. Losses at the gene ends were 1 base for V and 2 bases for J; bases not matched to a gene: 4. CDR3 nucleotide sequence: TGCGCCAGCAGCTTGCCTAGCGGGAGTCCCACAGATACGCAGTATTTT. Translated, it gives CASSLPSGSPTDTQYF. Full variable domain (rest looked up from reference TRBV5-1 and TRBJ2-3): KAGVTQTPRYLIKTRGQQVTLSCSPISGHRSVSWYQQTPGQGLQFLFEYFSETQRNKGNFPGRFSGRQFSNSRSEMNVSTLELGDSALYLCASSLPSGSPTDTQYFGPGTRLTVL.